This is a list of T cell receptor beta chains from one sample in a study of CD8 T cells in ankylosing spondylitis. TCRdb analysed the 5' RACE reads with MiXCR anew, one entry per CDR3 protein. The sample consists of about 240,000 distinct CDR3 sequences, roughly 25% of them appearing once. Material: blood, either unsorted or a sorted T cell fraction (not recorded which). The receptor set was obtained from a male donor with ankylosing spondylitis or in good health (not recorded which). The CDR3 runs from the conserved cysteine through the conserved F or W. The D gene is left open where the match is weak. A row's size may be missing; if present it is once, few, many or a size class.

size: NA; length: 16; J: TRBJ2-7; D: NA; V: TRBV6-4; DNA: TGTGCCAGCAGTGCTGGGCCAGGGCCATTACCCTACGAGCAGTACTTC; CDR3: CASSAGPGPLPYEQYF
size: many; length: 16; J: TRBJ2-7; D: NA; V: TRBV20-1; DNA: TGCAGTGCTAGGGCCTCCGGACAGAGAAGCTCCTACGAGCAGTACTTC; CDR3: CSARASGQRSSYEQYF
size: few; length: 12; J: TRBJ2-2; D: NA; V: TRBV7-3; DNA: TGTGCCAGCAGCTACTTTTCCGGGGAGCTGTTTTTT; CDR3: CASSYFSGELFF
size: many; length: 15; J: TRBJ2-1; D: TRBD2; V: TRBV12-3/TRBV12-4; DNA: TGTGCCAGCAGTTTAGGGGCTAGCGGGGCAAATGAGCAGTTCTTC; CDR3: CASSLGASGANEQFF
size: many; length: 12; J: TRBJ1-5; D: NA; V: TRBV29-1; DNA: TGCAGCGTTCTTACAGGGAATCAGCCCCAGCATTTT; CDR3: CSVLTGNQPQHF
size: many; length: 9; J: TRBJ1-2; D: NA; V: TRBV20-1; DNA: TGCAGTGCTTTATATGGCTACACCTTC; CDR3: CSALYGYTF
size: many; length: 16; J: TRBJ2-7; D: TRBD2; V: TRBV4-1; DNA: TGCGCCAGCAGCCAAGGGGGGCTAGCGGGGACCTACGAGCAGTACTTC; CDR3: CASSQGGLAGTYEQYF
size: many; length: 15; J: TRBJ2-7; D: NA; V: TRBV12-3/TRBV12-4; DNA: TGTGCCAGCAGTCCCGGACAGTTTGGCTCCTACGAGCAGTACTTC; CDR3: CASSPGQFGSYEQYF
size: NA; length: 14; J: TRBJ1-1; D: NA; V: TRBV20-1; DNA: TGCAGTGCTAGAGAGCAGTTCTTAGGCACTGAAGCTTTCTTT; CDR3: CSAREQFLGTEAFF
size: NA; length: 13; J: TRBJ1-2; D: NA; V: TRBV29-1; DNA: TGCAGCGTTGTCGGCCGGTTCAACTATGGCTACACCTTC; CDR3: CSVVGRFNYGYTF
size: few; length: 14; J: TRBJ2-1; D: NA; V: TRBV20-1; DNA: TGCAGTGCTAACGCGGGAATCCGATACAATGAGCAGTTCTTC; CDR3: CSANAGIRYNEQFF
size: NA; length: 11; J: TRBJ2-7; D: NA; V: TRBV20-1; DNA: TGCAGTGCTAGCCCTCGGTACGAGCAGTACTTC; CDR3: CSASPRYEQYF
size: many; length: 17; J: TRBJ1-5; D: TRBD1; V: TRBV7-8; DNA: TGTGCCAGCAGCTTAGTGGGGACAGGGCGGAGCAATCAGCCCCAGCATTTT; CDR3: CASSLVGTGRSNQPQHF
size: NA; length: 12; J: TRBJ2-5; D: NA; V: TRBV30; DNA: TGTGCCTGGATGATCCTTGGTGGCCGCCAGTACTTC; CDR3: CAWMILGGRQYF
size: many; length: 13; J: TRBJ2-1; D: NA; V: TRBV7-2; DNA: TGTGCCAGCAGCCCGGGGTTCTACAATGAGCAGTTCTTC; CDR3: CASSPGFYNEQFF
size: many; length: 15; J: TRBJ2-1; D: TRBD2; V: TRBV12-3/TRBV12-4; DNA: TGTGCCAGCAGACTCGGGACTAGCGGGGCCGCGGAGCAGTTCTTC; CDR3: CASRLGTSGAAEQFF
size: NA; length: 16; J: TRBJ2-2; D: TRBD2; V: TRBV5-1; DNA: TGCGCCAGCAGCAGGCTAGCGGGCGCGAACACCGGGGAGCTGTTTTTT; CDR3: CASSRLAGANTGELFF
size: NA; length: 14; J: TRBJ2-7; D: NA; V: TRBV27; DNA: TGTGCCAGCAGTGTAAAGGACGGTGCCTACGAGCAGTACTTC; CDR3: CASSVKDGAYEQYF
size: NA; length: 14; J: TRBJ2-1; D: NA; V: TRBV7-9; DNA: TGTGCCAGCAGCTTGGTGCACAGCAACAATGAGCAGTTCTTC; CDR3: CASSLVHSNNEQFF
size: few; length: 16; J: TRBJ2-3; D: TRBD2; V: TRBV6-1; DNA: TGTGCCAGCACCCGACTAGCGGGGGGGACTGGGGATACGCAGTATTTT; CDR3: CASTRLAGGTGDTQYF
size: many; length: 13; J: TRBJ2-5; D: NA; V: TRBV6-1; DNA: TGTGCCAGCAGTGACCAGGGTCTTAAGACCCAGTACTTC; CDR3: CASSDQGLKTQYF
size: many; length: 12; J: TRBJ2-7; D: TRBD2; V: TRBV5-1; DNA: TGCGCCAGCAGCCGGGAGGGTTTCGAGCAGTACTTC; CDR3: CASSREGFEQYF
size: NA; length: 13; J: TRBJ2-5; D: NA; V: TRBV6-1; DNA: TGTGCCAGCAGTCCGCGGGGATGGGAGACCCAGTACTTC; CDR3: CASSPRGWETQYF
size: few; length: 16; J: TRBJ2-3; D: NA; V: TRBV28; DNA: TGTGCCAGCACCCCGGGGGGCGGGGGCTTCACAGATACGCAGTATTTT; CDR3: CASTPGGGGFTDTQYF
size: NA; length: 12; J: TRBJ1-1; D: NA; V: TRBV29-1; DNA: TGCAGCGTTGAGCAGGGGAACACTGAAGCTTTCTTT; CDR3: CSVEQGNTEAFF
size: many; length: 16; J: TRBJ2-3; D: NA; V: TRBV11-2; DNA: TGTGCCAGCAGCTTAATAGTAAGCGCGCTCCCAGATACGCAGTATTTT; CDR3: CASSLIVSALPDTQYF
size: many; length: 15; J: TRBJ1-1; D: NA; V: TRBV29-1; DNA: TGCAGCGTTGATACGGGCCGAGGGAAAGGGGCTGAAGCTTTCTTT; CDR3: CSVDTGRGKGAEAFF
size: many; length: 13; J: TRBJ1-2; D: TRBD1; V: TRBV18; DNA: TGTGCCAGCTCACCGGGACAGATGTCTGGCTACACCTTC; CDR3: CASSPGQMSGYTF
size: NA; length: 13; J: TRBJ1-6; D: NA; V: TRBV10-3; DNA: TGTGCCATCAGTGAGGCAGCTAATTCACCCCTCCACTTT; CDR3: CAISEAANSPLHF
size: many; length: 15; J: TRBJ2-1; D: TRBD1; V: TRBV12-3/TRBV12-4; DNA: TGTGCCAGCAGTTCGGACAGGGGGCACTCCAATGAGCAGTTCTTC; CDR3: CASSSDRGHSNEQFF
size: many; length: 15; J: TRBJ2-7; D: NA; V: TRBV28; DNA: TGTGCCAGCAGTCAAACTCACTTCAGCTCCTACGAGCAGTACTTC; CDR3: CASSQTHFSSYEQYF
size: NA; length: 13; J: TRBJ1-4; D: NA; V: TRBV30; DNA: TGTGCCTGGAGTGGGGAGAGGGGTGAAAAACTGTTTTTT; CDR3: CAWSGERGEKLFF
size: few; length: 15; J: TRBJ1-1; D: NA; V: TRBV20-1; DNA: TGCAGTGCTAGAGTGCAGGGACGGATGAACACTGAAGCTTTCTTT; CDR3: CSARVQGRMNTEAFF
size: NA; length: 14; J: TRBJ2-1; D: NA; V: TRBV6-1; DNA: TGTGCCAGCAGCCGGGACGCACTAAGGAATGAGCAGTTCTTC; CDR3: CASSRDALRNEQFF
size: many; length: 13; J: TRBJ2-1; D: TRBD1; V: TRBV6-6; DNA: TGTGCCAGCAGCAACGACAGGGGGTCTCCGCAGTTCTTC; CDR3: CASSNDRGSPQFF
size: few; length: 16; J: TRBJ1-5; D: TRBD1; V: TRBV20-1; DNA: TGCTGTGCTAGAGATTTCGTCAGGGGGTCAAATCAGCCCCAGCATTTT; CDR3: CCARDFVRGSNQPQHF
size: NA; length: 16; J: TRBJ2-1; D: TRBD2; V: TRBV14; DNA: TGTGCCAGCAGCCAAGAAGGGCGGGGGGGCCGTGGTGAGCAGTTCTTC; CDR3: CASSQEGRGGRGEQFF
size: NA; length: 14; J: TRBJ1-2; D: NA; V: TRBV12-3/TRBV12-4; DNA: TGTGCCAGCAGCAAGGAGGACGTAAGATATGGCTACACCTTC; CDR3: CASSKEDVRYGYTF
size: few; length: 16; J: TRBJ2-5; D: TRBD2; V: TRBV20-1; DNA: TGCAGTGCTAGGGACACGGGGGGGCCGTTTCGGGAGACCCAGTACTTC; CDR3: CSARDTGGPFRETQYF
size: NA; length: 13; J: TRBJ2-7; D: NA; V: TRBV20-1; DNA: TGCAGTGCTAGAGCCGACAACCCCTACGAGCAGTACTTC; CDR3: CSARADNPYEQYF
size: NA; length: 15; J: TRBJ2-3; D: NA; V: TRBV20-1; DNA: TGCAGTAAAAGGCGCTGGGGCGAAACCACAGATACGCAGTATTTT; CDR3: CSKRRWGETTDTQYF
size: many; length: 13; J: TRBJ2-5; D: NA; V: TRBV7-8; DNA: TGTGCCAGCAGCTTAAGACAGGCTTGGACCCAGTACTTC; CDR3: CASSLRQAWTQYF
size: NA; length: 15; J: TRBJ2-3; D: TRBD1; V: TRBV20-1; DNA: TGCAGTGCTAGACGTGGTACAGGGGGTTCTGATACGCAGTATTTT; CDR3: CSARRGTGGSDTQYF
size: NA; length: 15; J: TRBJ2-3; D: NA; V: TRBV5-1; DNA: TGCGCCAGCACGGTAGATAGCGGCTCTTCGAATACGCAGTATTTT; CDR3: CASTVDSGSSNTQYF
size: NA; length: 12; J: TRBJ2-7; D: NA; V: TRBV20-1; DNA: TGCAGTGCTGGACGGAAGGCCTACGAGCAGTACTTC; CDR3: CSAGRKAYEQYF
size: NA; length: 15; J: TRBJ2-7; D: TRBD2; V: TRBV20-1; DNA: TGCAGTGCTAGAGATGCGGCTAGCGGGGCGGGCGAGCAGTACTTC; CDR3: CSARDAASGAGEQYF
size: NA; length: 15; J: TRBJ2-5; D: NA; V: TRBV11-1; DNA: TGTGCCAGCAGCTTAGCACAGGGACGGCAGGAGACCCAGTACTTC; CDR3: CASSLAQGRQETQYF
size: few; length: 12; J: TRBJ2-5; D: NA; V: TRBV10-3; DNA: TGTGCCATCAGTGGGGTTGAGGAGACCCAGTACTTC; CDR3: CAISGVEETQYF
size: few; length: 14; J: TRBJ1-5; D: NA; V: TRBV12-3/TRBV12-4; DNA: TGTGCCAGCAGTCAGAGGAATAGCAATCAGCCCCAGCATTTT; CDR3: CASSQRNSNQPQHF
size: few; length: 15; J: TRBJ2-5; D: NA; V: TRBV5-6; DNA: TGTGCCAGCAGCTTCGCCGGGACAAACCAAGAGACCCAGTACTTC; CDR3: CASSFAGTNQETQYF
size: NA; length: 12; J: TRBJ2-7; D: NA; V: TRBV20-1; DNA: TGCAGTGCTAGCACCTTTAGGGGCGAGCAGTACTTC; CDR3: CSASTFRGEQYF
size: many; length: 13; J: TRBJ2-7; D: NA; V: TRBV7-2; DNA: TGTGCCAGCAGCTTAATATTACGCGACGAGCAGTACTTC; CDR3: CASSLILRDEQYF
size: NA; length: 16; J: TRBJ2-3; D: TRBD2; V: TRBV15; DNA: TGTGCCACCAGCACGCGGTTAGCGGGGGGTAGAGATACGCAGTATTTT; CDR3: CATSTRLAGGRDTQYF
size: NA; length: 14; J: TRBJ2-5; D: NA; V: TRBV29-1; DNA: TGCAGCGTTGAAAAGTACCGTGGGGGAGAGACCCAGTACTTC; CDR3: CSVEKYRGGETQYF